The entry below gives a single T cell receptor beta chain sequence along with its context. This receptor's antigen is unknown. No much larger clone is present one base from it, and per-base qualities are unavailable. The entry originates in a study of blood T cell repertoires in COVID-19 (dated by TCRdb to the early 2020s). Study-level background: Collaborator samples came from the United States, Italy and Spain and covered acute and convalescent phases of COVID-19. The material from the prospective study consisted of cDNA or gDNA derived from T cells, B-cell-depleted T cells, or PBMCs. The dataset comprised deeply sampled blood TCRbeta repertoires from subjects exposed to, actively infected with, or recovered from COVID-19. The repertoires were made available in a free public database intended to serve as a resource for research on the immune response to SARS-CoV-2. The samples were drawn from the first 160 participants of the ongoing ImmuneRACE study and from some 1,300 subjects provided by 6 global collaborators. Sample metadata almost always included a de-identified subject ID, COVID-19 status, age in years and sex. Where available, HLA class I and class II types were taken from metadata supplied by the sample provider and were not determined by assay-based typing.

TCRbeta CDR3 regions were amplified from genomic DNA by means of the immunoSEQ Assay, a bias-controlled multiplex PCR. Regarding the original processing steps: The number of nucleated cells in each sample was estimated from the amplification of reference gene primers within the assay. To quantify the absolute abundance of each unique TCRbeta CDR3 rearrangement, sequence reads were collapsed and filtered. For each sample, productive Simpson clonality was calculated as the square root of Simpson's diversity index across productive rearrangements. TCRdb took over this immuneACCESS table, retaining in-frame rearrangements with V and J assigned. Such tables are incomplete; in checked studies, under half of the missing clones stem from an unresolved V gene, and the remainder is unexplained. That table supplies the V and J calls and clone size; D and trimming were determined from the DNA. Recorded for this sample are about 150,000 clones; 70% to 90% of them occurred a single time. The top ten constitute 8% of the sample.

Results and caveats for the whole study, not just this receptor: The quantity of clinical and demographic metadata differed by source and by participant and was supplied without curation.

The germline V gene (reference sequence) provides CDR1 SGHKS and CDR2 YYEKEE. A distance of 12 bases separates the germline ends of V and J, which lose 5 bases and 4 bases respectively. Spanning cysteine to phenylalanine, the CDR3 consists of 13 amino acids. This entry keeps only the CDR3 DNA: 39 bases, framed from base 1. At one collaborating source in Seattle, patients were enrolled during active infection and were followed longitudinally through the course of disease. The collaborating institutions used their own protocols to collect whole blood in K2EDTA tubes. Collaborator samples were shipped for TCRbeta analysis as frozen whole blood, isolated PBMCs, or DNA extracted from either sample type.

In this chain, TRBV5-5 is recombined with TRBJ1-1, with no confidently assigned D gene. This TCR was recovered from a woman aged 55-75 years with COVID-19, enrolled during active disease. Sequenced sample: peripheral blood. The CDR3 corresponds to CASRSGLGTEAFF. The nucleotides read TGTGCCAGCAGATCTGGACTAGGCACTGAAGCTTTCTTT. With the portions outside the CDR3 filled from the reference TRBV5-5 and TRBJ1-1 genes, the complete variable region becomes DAGVTQSPTHLIKTRGQQVTLRCSPISGHKSVSWYQQVLGQGPQFIFQYYEKEERGRGNFPDRFSARQFPNYSSELNVNALLLGDSALYLCASRSGLGTEAFFGQGTRLTVV.